This T cell receptor (beta chain) appears in the sequencing data of a study of immune evolution from preneoplasia to lung adenocarcinoma (dated by TCRdb to about 2021). With regard to the full study: The study used immune gene expression, TCR sequencing and multiplex immunofluorescence to profile the immune contexture of lung adenocarcinoma precursors and invasive adenocarcinoma. TCR sequencing data were obtained from 51 patients. According to the study, over a hundred samples went through TCR sequencing. The overall cohort was made up of about 50 patients with pulmonary nodules who had surgical resection. Sample size was determined by specimen availability and not by a prior power calculation. Resected precursor lesions (AAH, AIS, MIA) and invasive adenocarcinomas were compared with paired morphologically normal lung tissue. POLYSOLVER was used to infer class I HLA alleles from exome data, and LOHHLA was used to detect allele-specific HLA loss. The immune data were integrated with whole exome sequencing and methylation data obtained from the same cohort of nodules.

Broad study findings and their caveats: Clonality was highest in normal lung, while later-stage lesions appeared to show lower clonality but higher T cell density and diversity. Because all patients were from Japan and China, applicability to Western populations was uncertain. The highest top T cell clone frequencies were observed in normal lung, and a progressive decrease in top T cell clone frequencies appeared to occur from AAH through AIS, MIA and invasive adenocarcinoma. The findings rested on association rather than direct causation, and larger cohorts with long-term follow-up and longitudinal biopsies were considered necessary.

Trimming costs V 2 bases and J 4 bases, and their ends lie 10 bases apart. From cysteine to phenylalanine, the CDR3 is 14 amino acids long. Just CDR3 DNA is preserved here, 42 bases in frame from base 1. Sequences SGHTS (CDR1) and YDEGEE (CDR2) are obtained from the germline V gene. Concerning this clone: No cognate antigen has been identified for it. No much larger clonotype is one base removed from it; base qualities were not supplied.

TCR beta CDR3 regions were sequenced from DNA using the immunoSEQ hsTCRbeta Kit. Under the source paper's analysis protocol: TCR sequencing data were analysed with the ImmunoSEQ Analyzer. T cell clonality was calculated on productive rearrangements as 1 minus Pielou's evenness. The inverse Simpson index, applied to productive templates, was used to measure T cell diversity. T cell density was defined as TCR beta template counts normalized to usable DNA, with usable DNA estimated by amplifying and sequencing housekeeping genes. Two-sided Kruskal-Wallis tests were used to compare TCR metrics between histologic stages. TCRdb took this table from immuneACCESS and kept in-frame rearrangements with V and J called. Such tables lack part of the clones; where checked against another copy, unresolved V genes explain under half of the gap, and the rest is unexplained. D and trimming come from the DNA, and the V and J calls and clone size come from that table. The sample records about 3,000 clones, 80% to 90% of which are singletons. The ten top clones hold more than 8% of the sample.

The patients had resection in Japan or China between the mid-2010s and the late 2010s. Two lung cancer pathologists independently confirmed the histologic diagnosis of each case on H&E slides. The AllPrep DNA/RNA FFPE Kit was used to isolate DNA from FFPE tissue. The receptor chain draws on TRBV5-8 and TRBJ1-3, with an unclear D gene assignment. The TCR originated in a person aged 60 to 85 with lung adenocarcinoma. Specimen: FFPE adjacent normal lung tissue. CDR3 loop: CASSLGFAGNTIYF. The bases read TGTGCCAGCAGCTTAGGGTTCGCGGGAAACACCATATATTTT.